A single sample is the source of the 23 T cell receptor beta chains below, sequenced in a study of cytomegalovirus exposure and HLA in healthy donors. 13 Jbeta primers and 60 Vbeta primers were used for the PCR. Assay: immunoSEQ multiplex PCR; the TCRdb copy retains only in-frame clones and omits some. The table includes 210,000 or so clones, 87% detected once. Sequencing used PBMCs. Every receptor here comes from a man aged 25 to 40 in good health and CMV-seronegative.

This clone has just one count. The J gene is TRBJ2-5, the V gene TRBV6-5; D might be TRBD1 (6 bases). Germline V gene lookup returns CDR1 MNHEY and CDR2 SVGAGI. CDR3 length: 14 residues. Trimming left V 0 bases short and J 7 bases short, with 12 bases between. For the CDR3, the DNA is TGTGCCAGCAGTTACTCGACAGGTTCGGGGACCCAGTACTTC. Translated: CASSYSTGSGTQYF.

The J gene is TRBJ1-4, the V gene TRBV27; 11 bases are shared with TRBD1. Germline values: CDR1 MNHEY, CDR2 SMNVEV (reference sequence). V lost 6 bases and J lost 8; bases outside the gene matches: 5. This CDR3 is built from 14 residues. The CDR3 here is CASSPGTGGEKLFF. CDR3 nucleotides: TGTGCCAGCAGCCCCGGGACAGGGGGGGAAAAACTGTTTTTT.

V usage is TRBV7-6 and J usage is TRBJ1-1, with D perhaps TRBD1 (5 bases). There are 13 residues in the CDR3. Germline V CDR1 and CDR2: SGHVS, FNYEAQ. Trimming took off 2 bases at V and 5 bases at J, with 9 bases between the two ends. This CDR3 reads CASSLTTVTEAFF. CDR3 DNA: TGTGCCAGCAGCTTAACGACAGTTACTGAAGCTTTCTTT.

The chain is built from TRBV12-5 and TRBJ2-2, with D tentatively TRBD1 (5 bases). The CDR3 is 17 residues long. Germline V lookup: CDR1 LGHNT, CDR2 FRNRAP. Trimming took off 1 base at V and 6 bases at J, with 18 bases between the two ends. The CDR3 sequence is CASGLADGRVVPGELFF. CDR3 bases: TGTGCTAGTGGTTTGGCGGATGGCAGGGTAGTTCCCGGGGAGCTGTTTTTT. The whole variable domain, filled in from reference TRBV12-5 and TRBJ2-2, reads DARVTQTPRHKVTEMGQEVTMRCQPILGHNTVFWYRQTMMQGLELLAYFRNRAPLDDSGMPKDRFSAEMPDATLATLKIQPSEPRDSAVYFCASGLADGRVVPGELFFGEGSRLTVL.

The CDR3 region has the DNA TGTGCCAGCAGTTACACTACAGGGGCGAGTCGTGGCTACACCTTC. Translated, it gives CASSYTTGASRGYTF. The gene calls are TRBV6-5 and TRBJ1-2, with 7 bases fitting TRBD1. J was trimmed by 7 bases and V by 2 bases; bases with no gene match: 10. The CDR3 runs 15 residues. Germline lookup yields CDR1 MNHEY and CDR2 SVGAGI.

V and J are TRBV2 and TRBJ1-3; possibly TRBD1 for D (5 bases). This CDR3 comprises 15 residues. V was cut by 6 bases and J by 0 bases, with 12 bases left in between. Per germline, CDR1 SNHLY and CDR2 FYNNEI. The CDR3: CASRQGSGSGNTIYF. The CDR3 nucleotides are TGTGCCAGCAGGCAGGGAAGTGGCTCTGGAAACACCATATATTTT.

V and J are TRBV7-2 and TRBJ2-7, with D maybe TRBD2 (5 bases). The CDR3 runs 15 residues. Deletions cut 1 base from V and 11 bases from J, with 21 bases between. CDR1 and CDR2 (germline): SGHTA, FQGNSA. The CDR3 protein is CASSLEVYEGATKYF. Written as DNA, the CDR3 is TGTGCCAGCAGCTTAGAGGTTTACGAGGGCGCCACCAAGTACTTC.

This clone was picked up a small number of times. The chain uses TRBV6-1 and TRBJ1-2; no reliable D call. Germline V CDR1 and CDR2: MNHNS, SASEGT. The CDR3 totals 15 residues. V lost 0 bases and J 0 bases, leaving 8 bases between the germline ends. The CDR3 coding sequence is TGTGCCAGCAGTGAAGCGTTAGTGGCTAACTATGGCTACACCTTC. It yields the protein CASSEALVANYGYTF.

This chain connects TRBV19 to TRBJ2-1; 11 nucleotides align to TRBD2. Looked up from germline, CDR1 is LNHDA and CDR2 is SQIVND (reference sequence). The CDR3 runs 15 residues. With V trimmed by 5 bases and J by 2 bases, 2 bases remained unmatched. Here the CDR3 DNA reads TGTGCCAGTAGTCTAGCGGGAGGCACCTACAATGAGCAGTTCTTC. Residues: CASSLAGGTYNEQFF.

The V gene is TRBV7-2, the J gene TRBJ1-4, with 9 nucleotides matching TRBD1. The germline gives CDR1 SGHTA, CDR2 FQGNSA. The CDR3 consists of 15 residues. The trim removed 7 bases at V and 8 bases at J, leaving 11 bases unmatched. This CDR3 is CASTRGDREREKLFF. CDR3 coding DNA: TGTGCCAGCACCAGGGGGGACAGGGAAAGAGAAAAACTGTTTTTT.

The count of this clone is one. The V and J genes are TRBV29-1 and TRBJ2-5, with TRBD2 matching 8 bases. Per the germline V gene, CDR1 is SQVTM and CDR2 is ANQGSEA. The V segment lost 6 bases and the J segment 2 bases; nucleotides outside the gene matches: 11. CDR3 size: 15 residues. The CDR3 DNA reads TGCAGCGTGCAACACCTTAGCGGGATACAAGAGACCCAGTACTTC. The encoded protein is CSVQHLSGIQETQYF.

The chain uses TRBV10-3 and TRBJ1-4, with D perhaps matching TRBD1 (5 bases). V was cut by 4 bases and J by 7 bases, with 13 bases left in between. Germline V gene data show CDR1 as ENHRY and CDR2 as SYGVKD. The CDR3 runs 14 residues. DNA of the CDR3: TGTGCCATCAGTGCGGACATCGTGGGTGAAAAACTGTTTTTT. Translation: CAISADIVGEKLFF.

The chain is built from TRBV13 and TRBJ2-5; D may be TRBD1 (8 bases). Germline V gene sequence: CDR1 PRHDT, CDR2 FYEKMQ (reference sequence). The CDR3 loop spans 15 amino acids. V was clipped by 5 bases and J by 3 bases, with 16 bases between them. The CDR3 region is CASSLLQGGKETQYF. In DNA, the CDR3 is TGTGCCAGCAGCCTACTACAGGGGGGGAAAGAGACCCAGTACTTC. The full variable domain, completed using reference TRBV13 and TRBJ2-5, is AAGVIQSPRHLIKEKRETATLKCYPIPRHDTVYWYQQGPGQDPQFLISFYEKMQSDKGSIPDRFSAQQFSDYHSELNMSSLELGDSALYFCASSLLQGGKETQYFGPGTRLLVL.

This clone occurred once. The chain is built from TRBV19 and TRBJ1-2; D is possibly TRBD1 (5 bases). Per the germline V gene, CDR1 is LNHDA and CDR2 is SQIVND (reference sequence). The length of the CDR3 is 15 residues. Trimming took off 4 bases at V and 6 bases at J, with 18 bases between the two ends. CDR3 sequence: CASSTSWGVQDGYTF. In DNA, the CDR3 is TGTGCCAGTAGTACCTCCTGGGGGGTGCAGGATGGCTACACCTTC.

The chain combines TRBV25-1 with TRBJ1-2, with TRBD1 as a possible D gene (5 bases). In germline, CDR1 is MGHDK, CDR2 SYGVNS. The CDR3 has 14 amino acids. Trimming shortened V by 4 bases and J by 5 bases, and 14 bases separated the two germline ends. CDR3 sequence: CASSGPVTAYGYTF. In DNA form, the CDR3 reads TGTGCCAGCAGTGGACCAGTGACAGCATATGGCTACACCTTC.

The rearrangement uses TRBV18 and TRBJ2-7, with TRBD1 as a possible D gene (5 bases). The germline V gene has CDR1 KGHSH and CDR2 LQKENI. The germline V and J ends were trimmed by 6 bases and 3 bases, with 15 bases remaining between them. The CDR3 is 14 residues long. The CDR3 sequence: CASSTQDSGYEQYF. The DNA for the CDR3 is TGTGCCAGCTCCACCCAAGACAGTGGCTACGAGCAGTACTTC.

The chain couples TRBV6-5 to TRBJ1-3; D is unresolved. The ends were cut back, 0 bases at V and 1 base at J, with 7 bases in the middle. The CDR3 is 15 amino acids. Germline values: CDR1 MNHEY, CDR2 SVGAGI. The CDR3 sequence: CASSYSRESGNTIYF. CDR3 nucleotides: TGTGCCAGCAGTTACTCGAGGGAATCTGGAAACACCATATATTTT.

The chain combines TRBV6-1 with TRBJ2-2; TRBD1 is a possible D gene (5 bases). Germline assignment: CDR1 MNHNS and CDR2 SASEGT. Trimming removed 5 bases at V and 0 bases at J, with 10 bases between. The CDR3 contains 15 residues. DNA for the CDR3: TGTGCCAGCAGTCAAGGGGCAACGAACACCGGGGAGCTGTTTTTT. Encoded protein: CASSQGATNTGELFF.

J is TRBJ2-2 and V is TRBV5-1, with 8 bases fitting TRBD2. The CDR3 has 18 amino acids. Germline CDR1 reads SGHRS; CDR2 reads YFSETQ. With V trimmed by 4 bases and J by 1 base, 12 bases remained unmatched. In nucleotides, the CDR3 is TGCGCCAGCAGCCCTCTCCCCCCCCTAGCGGGGAACACCGGGGAGCTGTTTTTT. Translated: CASSPLPPLAGNTGELFF.

The CDR3 DNA reads as TGTGCCAGCAGCTTGTTCGGGACAGACAACACTGAAGCTTTCTTT. As protein: CASSLFGTDNTEAFF. This sequence joins TRBV11-2 and TRBJ1-1; TRBD1 matches 7 bases. Trimming took 3 bases from V and 2 from J; bases not matched to a gene: 6. There are 15 residues in the CDR3. Germline assignment: CDR1 SGHAT and CDR2 FQNNGV.

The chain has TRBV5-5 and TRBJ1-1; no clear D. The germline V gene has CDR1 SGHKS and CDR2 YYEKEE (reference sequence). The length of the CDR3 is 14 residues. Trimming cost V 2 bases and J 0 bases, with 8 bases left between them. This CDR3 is CASSLLAVNTEAFF. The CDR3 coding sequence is TGTGCCAGCAGCTTACTAGCGGTGAACACTGAAGCTTTCTTT.

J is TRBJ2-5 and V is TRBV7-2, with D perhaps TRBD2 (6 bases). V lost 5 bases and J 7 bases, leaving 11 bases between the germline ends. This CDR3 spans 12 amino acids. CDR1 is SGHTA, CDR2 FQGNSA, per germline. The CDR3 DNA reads TGTGCCAGCAGCGAGGGAGGTTTGACCCAGTACTTC. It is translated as CASSEGGLTQYF. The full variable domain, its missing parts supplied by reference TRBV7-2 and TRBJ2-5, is GAGVSQSPSNKVTEKGKDVELRCDPISGHTALYWYRQSLGQGLEFLIYFQGNSAPDKSGLPSDRFSAERTGGSVSTLTIQRTQQEDSAVYLCASSEGGLTQYFGPGTRLLVL.

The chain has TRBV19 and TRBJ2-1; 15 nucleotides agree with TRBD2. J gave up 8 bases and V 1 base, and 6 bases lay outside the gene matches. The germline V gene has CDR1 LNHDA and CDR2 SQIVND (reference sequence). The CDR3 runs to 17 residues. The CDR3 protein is CASSIGTSGRASDEQFF. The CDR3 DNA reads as TGTGCCAGTAGTATAGGGACTAGCGGGAGGGCCTCGGATGAGCAGTTCTTC.